This entry features one TCR beta chain sequence. Its cognate antigen is unknown. Only in-frame clones appear in the TCRdb table, and some are missing; sequencing was by immunoSEQ multiplex PCR. The repertoire holds 110,000 to 150,000 clones, with roughly 87% as singletons. The CDR3 runs 15 residues. Looked up from germline, CDR1 is SGHTA and CDR2 is FQGNSA. J was trimmed by 2 bases and V by 1 base; bases with no gene match: 1. The record originates from a study of cytomegalovirus exposure and HLA in healthy donors. Study-level points and caveats: The classifier, whose performance was assessed in both the original and validation cohorts, reportedly diagnosed cytomegalovirus status with high specificity and sensitivity. The study flagged about 150 TCR beta chains as cytomegalovirus-associated. Rare sequences made up most TCRs, while some public TCRs were found in many donors. According to a later analysis, TCR clusters from the first cohort tended to co-occur in the roughly 120 validation repertoires.

This chain links TRBV7-2 with TRBJ2-7, with 11 bases matching TRBD2. Sample: PBMCs. This TCR derives from a woman aged 18-29 years in good health and CMV-seropositive. In nucleotides, the CDR3 is TGTGCCAGCAGCTTAGAACTAGCGGGGGCCTACGAGCAGTACTTC. Its protein is CASSLELAGAYEQYF.